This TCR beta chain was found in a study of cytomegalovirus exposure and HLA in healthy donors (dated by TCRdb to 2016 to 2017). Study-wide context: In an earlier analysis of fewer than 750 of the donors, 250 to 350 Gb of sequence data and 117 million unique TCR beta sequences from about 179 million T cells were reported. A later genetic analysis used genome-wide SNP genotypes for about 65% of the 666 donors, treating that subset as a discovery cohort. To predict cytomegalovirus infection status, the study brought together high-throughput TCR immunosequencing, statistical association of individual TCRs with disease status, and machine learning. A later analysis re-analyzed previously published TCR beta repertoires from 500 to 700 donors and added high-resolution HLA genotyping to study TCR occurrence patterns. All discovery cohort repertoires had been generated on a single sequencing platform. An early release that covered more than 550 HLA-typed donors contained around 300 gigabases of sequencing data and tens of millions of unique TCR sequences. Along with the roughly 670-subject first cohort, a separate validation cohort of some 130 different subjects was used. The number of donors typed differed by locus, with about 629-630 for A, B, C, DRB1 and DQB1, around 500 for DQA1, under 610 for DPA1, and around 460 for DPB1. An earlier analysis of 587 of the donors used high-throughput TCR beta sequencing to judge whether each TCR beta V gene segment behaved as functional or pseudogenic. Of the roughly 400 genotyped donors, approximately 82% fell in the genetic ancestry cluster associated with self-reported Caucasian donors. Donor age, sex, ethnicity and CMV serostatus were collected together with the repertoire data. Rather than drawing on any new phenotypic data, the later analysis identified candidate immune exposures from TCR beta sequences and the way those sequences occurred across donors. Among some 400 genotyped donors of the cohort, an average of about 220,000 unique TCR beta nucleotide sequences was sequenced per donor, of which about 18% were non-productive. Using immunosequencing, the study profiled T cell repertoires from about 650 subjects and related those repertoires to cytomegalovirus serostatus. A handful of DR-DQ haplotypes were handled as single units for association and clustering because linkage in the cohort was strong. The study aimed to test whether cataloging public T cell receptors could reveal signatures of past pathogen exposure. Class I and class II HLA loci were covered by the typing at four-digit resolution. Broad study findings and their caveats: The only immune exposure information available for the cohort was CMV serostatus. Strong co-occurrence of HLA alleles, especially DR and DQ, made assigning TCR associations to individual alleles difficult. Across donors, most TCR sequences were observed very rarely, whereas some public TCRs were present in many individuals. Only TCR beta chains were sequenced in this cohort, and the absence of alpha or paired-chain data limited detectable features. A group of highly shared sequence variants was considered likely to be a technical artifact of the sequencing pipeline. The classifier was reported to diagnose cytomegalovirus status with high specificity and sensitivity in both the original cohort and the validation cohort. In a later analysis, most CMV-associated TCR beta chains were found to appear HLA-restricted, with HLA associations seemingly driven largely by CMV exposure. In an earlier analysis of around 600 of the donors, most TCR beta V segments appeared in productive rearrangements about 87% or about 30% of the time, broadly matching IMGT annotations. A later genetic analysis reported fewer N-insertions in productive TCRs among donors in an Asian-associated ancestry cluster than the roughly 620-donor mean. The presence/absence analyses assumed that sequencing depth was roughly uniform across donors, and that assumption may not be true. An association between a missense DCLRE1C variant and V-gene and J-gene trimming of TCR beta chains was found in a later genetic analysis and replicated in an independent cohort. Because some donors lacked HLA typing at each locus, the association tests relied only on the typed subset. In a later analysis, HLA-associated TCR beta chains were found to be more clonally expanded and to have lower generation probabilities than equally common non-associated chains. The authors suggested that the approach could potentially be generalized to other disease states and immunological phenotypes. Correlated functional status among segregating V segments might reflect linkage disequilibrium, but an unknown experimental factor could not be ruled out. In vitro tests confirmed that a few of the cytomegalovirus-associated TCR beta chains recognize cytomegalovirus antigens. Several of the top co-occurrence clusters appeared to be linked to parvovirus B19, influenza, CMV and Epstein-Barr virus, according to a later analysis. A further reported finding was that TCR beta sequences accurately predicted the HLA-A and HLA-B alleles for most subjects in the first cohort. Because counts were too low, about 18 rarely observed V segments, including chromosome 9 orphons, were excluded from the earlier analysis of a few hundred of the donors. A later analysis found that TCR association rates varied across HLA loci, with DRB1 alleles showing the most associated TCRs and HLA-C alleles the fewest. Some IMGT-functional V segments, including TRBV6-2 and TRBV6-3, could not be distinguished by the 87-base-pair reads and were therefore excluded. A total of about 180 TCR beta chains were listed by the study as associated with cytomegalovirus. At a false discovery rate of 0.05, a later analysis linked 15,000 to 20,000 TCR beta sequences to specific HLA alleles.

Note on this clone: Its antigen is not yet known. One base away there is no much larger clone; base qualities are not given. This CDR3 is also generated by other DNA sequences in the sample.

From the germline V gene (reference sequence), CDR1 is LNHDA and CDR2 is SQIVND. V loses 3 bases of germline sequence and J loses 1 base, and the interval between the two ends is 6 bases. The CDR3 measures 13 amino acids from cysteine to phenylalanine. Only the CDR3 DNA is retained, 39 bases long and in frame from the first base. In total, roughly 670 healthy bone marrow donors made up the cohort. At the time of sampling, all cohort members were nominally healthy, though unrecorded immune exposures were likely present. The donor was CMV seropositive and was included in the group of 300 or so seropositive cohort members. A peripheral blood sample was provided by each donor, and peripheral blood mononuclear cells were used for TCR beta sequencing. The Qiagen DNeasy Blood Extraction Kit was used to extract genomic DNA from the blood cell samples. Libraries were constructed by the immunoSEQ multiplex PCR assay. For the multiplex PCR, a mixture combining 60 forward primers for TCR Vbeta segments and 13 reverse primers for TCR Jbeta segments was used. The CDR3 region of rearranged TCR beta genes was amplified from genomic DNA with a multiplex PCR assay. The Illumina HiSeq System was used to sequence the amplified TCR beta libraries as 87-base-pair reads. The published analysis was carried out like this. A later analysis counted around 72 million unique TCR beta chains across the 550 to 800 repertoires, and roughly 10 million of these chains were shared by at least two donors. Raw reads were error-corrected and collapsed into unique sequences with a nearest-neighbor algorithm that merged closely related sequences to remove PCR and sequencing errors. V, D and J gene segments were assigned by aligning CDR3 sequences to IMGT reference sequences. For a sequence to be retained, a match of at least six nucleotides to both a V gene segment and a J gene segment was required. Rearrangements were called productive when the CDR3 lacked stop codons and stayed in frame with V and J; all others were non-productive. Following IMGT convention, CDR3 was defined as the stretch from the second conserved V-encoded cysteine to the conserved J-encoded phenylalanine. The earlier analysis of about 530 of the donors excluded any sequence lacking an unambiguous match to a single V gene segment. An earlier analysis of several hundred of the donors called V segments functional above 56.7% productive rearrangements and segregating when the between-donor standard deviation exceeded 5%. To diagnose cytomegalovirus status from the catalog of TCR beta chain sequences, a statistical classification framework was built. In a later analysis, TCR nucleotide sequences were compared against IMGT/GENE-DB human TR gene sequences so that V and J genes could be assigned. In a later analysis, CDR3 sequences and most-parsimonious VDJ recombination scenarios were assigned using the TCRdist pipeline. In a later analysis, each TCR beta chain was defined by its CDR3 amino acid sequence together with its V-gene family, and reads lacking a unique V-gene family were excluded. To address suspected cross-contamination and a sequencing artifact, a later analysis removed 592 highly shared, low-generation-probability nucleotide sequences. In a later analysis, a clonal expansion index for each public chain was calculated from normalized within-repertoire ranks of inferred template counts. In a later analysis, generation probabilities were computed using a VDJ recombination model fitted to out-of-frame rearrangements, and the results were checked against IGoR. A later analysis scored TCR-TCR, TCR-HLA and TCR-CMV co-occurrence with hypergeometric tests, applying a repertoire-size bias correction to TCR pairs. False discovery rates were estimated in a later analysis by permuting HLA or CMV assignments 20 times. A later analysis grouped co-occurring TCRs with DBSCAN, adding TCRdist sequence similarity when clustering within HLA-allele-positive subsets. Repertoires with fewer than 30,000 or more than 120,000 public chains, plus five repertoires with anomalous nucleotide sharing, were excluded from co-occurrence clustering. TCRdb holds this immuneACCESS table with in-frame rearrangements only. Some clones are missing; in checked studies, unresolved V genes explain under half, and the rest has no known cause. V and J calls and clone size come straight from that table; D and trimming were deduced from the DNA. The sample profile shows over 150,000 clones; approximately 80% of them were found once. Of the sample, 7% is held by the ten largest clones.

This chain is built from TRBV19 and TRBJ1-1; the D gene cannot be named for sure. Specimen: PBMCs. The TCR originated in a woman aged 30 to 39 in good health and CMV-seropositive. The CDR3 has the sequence CASSITGNTEAFF. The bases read TGTGCCAGTAGTATTACTGGGAACACTGAAGCTTTCTTT.